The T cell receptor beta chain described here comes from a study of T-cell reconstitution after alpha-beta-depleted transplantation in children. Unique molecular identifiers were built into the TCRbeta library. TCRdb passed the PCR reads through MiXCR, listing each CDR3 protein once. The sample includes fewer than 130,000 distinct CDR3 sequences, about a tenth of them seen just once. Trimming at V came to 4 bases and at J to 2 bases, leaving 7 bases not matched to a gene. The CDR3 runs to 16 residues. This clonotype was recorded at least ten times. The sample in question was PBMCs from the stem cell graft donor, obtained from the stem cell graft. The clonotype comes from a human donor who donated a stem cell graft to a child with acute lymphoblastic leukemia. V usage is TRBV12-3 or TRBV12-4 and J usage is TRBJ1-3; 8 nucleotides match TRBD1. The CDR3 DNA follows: TGTGCCAGCAGTTCCAGACAGGGGAAAGCTGGAAACACCATATATTTT. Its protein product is CASSSRQGKAGNTIYF.